This T cell receptor (beta chain) stems from a study of T cells expressing NK-cell markers. Study in general: Sorted CD3+CD56-NKG2C+, CD3+CD56+NKG2C+ and CD3+CD56+NKG2C- T cells supplied the TCR beta repertoires. Study-level points and caveats: Expanded NKG2C+ T cell clones had unclear HCMV specificity. A few donors' CD3+CD56-NKG2C+ cells were dominated by the same clonotypes.

As for this clonotype: The antigen remains unidentified.

The germline gives CDR1 MGHDK, CDR2 SYGVNS. The CDR3 length is 14 residues. 5'RACE template switching built TCR beta cDNA with unique molecular identifiers. TCRdb processed the 5' RACE reads again and assigns one entry to each CDR3 protein, with no DNA. With 150,000 to 180,000 distinct CDR3 sequences in the sample, the ten largest clones hold 37%. Sequenced: blood T cells: a sorted CD56 or NKG2C T cell subset, CD4+ or CD8+ T cells, or bulk PBMC T cells (not recorded which). This chain joins TRBV25-1 and TRBJ1-5. This clonotype originated in a woman aged 45-60 years in good health. This CDR3 is CASSDPDGDQPQHF.